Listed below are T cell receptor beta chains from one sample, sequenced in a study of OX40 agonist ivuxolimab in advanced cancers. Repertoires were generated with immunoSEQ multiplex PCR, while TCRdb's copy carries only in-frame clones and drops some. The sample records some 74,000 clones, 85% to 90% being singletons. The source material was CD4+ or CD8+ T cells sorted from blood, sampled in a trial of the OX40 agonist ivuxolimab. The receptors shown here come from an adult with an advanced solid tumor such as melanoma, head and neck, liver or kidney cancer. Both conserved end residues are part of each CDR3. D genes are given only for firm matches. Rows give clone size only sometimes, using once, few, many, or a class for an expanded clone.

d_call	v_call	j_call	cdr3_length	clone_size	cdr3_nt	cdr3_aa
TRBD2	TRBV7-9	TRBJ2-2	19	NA	TGTGCCAGCAGCTTTTCACTAGCGGGAGCCCGAGCGAACACCGGGGAGCTGTTTTTT	CASSFSLAGARANTGELFF
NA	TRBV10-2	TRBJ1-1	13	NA	TGCGCCAGCAGTGAACAGGGGAACACTGAAGCTTTCTTT	CASSEQGNTEAFF
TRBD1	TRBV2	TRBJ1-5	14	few	TGTGCCAGCACGGGACAGATTAGCAATCAGCCCCAGCATTTT	CASTGQISNQPQHF
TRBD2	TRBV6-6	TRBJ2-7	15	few	TGTGCCAGCAGCCCCACTAGCGGGAACTCCTACGAGCAGTACTTC	CASSPTSGNSYEQYF
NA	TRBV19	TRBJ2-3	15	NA	TGTGCCAGTAGTATAGCTGGGGGAGGCACAGATACGCAGTATTTT	CASSIAGGGTDTQYF
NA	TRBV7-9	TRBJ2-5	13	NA	TGTGCCAGCGGCTTGTCGGGTCAAGAGACCCAGTACTTC	CASGLSGQETQYF
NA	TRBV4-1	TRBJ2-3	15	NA	TGCGCCAGCAGCCTCGGTGGCGGAGACACAGATACGCAGTATTTT	CASSLGGGDTDTQYF
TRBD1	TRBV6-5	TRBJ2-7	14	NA	TGTGCCAGCAGTGGACGGGACAGGGGTACCGAGCAGTACTTC	CASSGRDRGTEQYF
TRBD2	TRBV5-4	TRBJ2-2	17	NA	TGTGCCAGCAGCGGAGGGACTAGCGGGAGGGGCACCGGGGAGCTGTTTTTT	CASSGGTSGRGTGELFF
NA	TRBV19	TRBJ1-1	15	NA	TGTGCCAGTAGTCCGGTGGGGAGCTTGAACACTGAAGCTTTCTTT	CASSPVGSLNTEAFF
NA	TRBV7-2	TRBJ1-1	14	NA	TGTGCCAGCAGCTTTGGAAGGGCGGGCACTGAAGCTTTCTTT	CASSFGRAGTEAFF
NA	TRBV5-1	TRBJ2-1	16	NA	TGCGCCAGCAGCTCGGGCTCGAGCCCCCAACGCAATGAGCAGTTCTTC	CASSSGSSPQRNEQFF
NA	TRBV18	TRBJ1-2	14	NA	TGTGCCAGCTCACCGGACAGATTCTTGGGTGGCTACACCTTC	CASSPDRFLGGYTF
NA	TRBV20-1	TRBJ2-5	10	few	TGCAGTGCGGGACAAGAGACCCAGTACTTC	CSAGQETQYF
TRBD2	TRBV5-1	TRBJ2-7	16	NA	TGCGCCAGCAGCTCGGGGGCCGGGACTAGAAACTACGAGCAGTACTTC	CASSSGAGTRNYEQYF
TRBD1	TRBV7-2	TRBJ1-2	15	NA	TGTGCCAGCAGCTTATACCAGGGGGAAGGGTATGGCTACACCTTC	CASSLYQGEGYGYTF
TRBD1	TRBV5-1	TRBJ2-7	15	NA	TGCGCCAGCAGCCGGTCCGGGACAGGGCAATACGAGCAGTACTTC	CASSRSGTGQYEQYF
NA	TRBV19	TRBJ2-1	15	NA	TGTGCCAGTAGTACCGCCCGGGGAGACTACAATGAGCAGTTCTTC	CASSTARGDYNEQFF
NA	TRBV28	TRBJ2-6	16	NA	TGTGCCAGCAGTTCGGCAGGGGTTTTTGGGGCCAACGTCCTGACTTTC	CASSSAGVFGANVLTF
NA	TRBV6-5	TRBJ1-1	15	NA	TGTGCCAGCAGCCAGAACTTAATTGGGAACACTGAAGCTTTCTTT	CASSQNLIGNTEAFF
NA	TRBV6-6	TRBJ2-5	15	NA	TGTGCCAGCAGTTACTCTGGTGGGCCTCAAGAGACCCAGTACTTC	CASSYSGGPQETQYF
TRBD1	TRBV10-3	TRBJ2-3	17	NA	TGTGCCATCAGTGGGTCACCGGGACAGGGGTCGACAGATACGCAGTATTTT	CAISGSPGQGSTDTQYF
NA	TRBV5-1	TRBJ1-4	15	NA	TGCGCCAGCAGCCTGGGGGCCAATCTTGGGGAAAAACTGTTTTTT	CASSLGANLGEKLFF
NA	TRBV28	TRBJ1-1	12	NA	TGTGCCAGCAGTTTGCGGGGGACTGAAGCTTTCTTT	CASSLRGTEAFF
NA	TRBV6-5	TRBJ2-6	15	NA	TGTGCCAGCAGTTATCGGGGGTCTGGGGCCAACGTCCTGACTTTC	CASSYRGSGANVLTF
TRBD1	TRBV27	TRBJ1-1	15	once	TGTGCCAGCAACCGGGACAGGGGGCCGAACACTGAAGCTTTCTTT	CASNRDRGPNTEAFF
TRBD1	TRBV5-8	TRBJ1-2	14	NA	TGTGCCAGCAGCCGCCGGGACAGTAACTATGGCTACACCTTC	CASSRRDSNYGYTF
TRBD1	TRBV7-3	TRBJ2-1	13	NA	TGTGCCAGCAGCCTGGACAGGGTCAATGAGCAGTTCTTC	CASSLDRVNEQFF
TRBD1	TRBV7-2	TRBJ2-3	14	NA	TGTGCCAGCAGCTTCACAGGGGGCCCTGGTACGCAGTATTTT	CASSFTGGPGTQYF
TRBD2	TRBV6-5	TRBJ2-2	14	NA	TGTGCCAGCAAGCGGGACGGCAAAACCGGGGAGCTGTTTTTT	CASKRDGKTGELFF
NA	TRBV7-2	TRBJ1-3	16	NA	TGTGCCAGCAGCTTAGTGGGGACGGGCTCTGGAAACACCATATATTTT	CASSLVGTGSGNTIYF